This T cell receptor beta chain was observed in a study of shared clonotypes between healthy human individuals. Libraries were prepared by immunoSEQ multiplex PCR; TCRdb keeps only in-frame clonotypes and omits some of them. Here the sample spans more than 1.2 million clones, around 98.5% being singletons. V lost 5 bases and J 2 bases, leaving 12 bases between the germline ends. CDR1 is MNHEY, CDR2 SVGAGI, per germline. The CDR3 totals 15 residues. The chain employs TRBV6-5 and TRBJ2-2; D possibly corresponds to TRBD1 (6 bases). The sequencing input was naive CD4+ T cells sorted from blood. Sample subset: CD45RA+ positively selected. The sequence was collected from a man under 40 in good health. The DNA of the CDR3 is TGTGCCAGCAGTCCGGGGACATCAAACACCGGGGAGCTGTTTTTT. Protein product: CASSPGTSNTGELFF.